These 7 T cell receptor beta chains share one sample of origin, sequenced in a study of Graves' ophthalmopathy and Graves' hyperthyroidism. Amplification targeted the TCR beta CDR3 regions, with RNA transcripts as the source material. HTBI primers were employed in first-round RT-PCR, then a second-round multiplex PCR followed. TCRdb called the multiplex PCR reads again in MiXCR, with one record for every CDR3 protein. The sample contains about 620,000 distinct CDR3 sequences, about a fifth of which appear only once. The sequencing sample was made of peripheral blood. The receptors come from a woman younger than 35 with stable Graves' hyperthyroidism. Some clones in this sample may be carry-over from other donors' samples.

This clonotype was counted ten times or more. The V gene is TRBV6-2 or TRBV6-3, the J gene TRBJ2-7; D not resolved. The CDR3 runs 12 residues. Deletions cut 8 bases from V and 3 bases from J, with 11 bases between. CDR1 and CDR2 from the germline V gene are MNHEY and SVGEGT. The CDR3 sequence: CASRSAYYEQYF. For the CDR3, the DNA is TGTGCCAGCCGCTCGGCCTACTACGAGCAGTACTTC.

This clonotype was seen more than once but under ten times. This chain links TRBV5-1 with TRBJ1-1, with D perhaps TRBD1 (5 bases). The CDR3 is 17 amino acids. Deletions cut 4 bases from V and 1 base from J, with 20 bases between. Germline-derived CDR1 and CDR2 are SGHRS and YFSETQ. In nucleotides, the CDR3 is TGCGCCAGCAGCGTAGCCCCGGATGGGGGACCGAACACTGAAGCTTTCTTT. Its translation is CASSVAPDGGPNTEAFF.

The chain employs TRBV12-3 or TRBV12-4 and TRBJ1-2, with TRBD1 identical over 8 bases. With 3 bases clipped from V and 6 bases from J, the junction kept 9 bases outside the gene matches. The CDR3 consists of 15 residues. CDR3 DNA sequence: TGTGCCAGCAGTTTGGGACCCAGGGGGCGTAATGGCTACACCTTC. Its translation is CASSLGPRGRNGYTF.

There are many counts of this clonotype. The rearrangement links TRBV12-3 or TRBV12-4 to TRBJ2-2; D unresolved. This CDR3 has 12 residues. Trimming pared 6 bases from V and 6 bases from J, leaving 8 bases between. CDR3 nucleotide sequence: TGTGCCAGCAGACTAACCTCCGGGGAGCTGTTTTTT. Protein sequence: CASRLTSGELFF.

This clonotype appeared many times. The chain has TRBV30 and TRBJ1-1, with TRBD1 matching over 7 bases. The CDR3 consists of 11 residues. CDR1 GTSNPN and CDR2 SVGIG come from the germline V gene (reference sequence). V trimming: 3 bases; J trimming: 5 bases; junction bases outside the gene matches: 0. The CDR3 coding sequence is TGTGCCTGGAGACAGGGGACTGAAGCTTTCTTT. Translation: CAWRQGTEAFF. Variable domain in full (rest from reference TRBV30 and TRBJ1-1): SQTIHQWPATLVQPVGSPLSLECTVEGTSNPNLYWYRQAAGRGLQLLFYSVGIGQISSEVPQNLSASRPQDRQFILSSKKLLLSDSGFYLCAWRQGTEAFFGQGTRLTVV.

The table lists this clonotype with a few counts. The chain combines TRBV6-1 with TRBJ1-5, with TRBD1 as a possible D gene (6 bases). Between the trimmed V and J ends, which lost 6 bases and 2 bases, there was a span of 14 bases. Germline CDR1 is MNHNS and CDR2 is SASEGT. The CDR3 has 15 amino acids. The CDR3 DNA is TGTGCCAGCAGGGCCGGGACAATTGGCAATCAGCCCCAGCATTTT. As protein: CASRAGTIGNQPQHF.

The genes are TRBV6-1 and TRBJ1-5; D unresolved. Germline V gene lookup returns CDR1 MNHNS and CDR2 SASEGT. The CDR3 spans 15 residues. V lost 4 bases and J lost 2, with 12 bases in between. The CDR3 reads CASSGHHFGNQPQHF. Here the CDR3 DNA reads TGTGCCAGCAGTGGGCACCATTTTGGCAATCAGCCCCAGCATTTT.